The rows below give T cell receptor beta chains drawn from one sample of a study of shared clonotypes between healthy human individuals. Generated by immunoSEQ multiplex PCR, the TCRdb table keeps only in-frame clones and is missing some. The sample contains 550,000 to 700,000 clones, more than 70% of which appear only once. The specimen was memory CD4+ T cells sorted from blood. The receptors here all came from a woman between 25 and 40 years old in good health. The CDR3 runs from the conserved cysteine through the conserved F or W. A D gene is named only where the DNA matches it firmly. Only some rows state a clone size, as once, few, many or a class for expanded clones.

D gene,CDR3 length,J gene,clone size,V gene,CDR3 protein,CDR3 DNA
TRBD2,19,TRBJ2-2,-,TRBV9,CASSVAEGPGLANTGELFF,TGTGCCAGCAGCGTAGCTGAGGGTCCGGGACTAGCGAACACCGGGGAGCTGTTTTTT
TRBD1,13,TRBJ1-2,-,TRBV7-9,CASSFGQGYGYTF,TGTGCCAGCAGCTTCGGACAGGGCTATGGCTACACCTTC
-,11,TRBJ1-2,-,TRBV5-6,CASSLGPVHDF,TGTGCCAGCAGCTTGGGTCCAGTCCACGACTTC
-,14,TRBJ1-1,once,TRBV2,CASIGGEVVAEAFF,TGTGCCAGCATTGGAGGGGAAGTCGTAGCTGAAGCTTTCTTT
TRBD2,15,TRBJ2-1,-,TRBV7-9,CASSLVSGSSYEQFF,TGTGCCAGCAGCTTAGTTAGCGGGAGTAGCTATGAGCAGTTCTTC
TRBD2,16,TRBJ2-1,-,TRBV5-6,CASRPLIAGGLNEQFF,TGTGCCAGCAGACCGTTAATAGCGGGAGGATTGAATGAGCAGTTCTTC
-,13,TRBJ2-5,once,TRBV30,CAWSVLGAKTQYF,TGTGCCTGGAGTGTACTAGGAGCCAAGACCCAGTACTTC
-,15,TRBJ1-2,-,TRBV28,CASSLIWESNYGYTF,TGTGCCAGCAGTTTGATATGGGAGAGTAACTATGGCTACACCTTC
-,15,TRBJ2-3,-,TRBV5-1,CASSLVGYVTDTQYF,TGCGCCAGCAGCTTGGTGGGGTACGTCACAGATACGCAGTATTTT
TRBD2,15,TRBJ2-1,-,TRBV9,CASSVGGSGNNEQFF,TGTGCCAGCAGCGTAGGGGGTAGCGGGAACAATGAGCAGTTCTTC
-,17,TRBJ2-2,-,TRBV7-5,CVRSLSCKDANTGELFF,TGTGTCAGAAGCTTAAGTTGTAAGGACGCCAACACCGGGGAGCTGTTTTTT
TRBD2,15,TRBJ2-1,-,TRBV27,CASRDRGLAGEWLFF,TGTGCCAGCAGGGACCGGGGACTAGCGGGAGAATGGCTGTTCTTC
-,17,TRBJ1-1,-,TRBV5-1,CASSSFSKAGMNTEAFF,TGCGCCAGCAGCTCCTTTTCGAAGGCGGGCATGAACACTGAAGCTTTCTTT
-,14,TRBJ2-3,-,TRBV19,CASSPTLGVHTQYF,TGTGCCAGTAGCCCTACACTAGGGGTTCATACGCAGTATTTT
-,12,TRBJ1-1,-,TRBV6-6,CASSYEALEAFF,TGTGCCAGCAGTTACGAAGCCCTTGAAGCTTTCTTT
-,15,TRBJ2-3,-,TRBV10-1,CASSESRGYTDTQYF,TGCGCCAGCAGTGAGTCGAGGGGTTACACAGATACGCAGTATTTT
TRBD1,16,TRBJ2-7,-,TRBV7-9,CASSSQRGGSSYEQYF,TGTGCCAGCAGCTCGCAAAGAGGGGGCAGCTCCTACGAGCAGTACTTC
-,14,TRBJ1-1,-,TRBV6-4,CASRLQDMNTEAFF,TGTGCCAGCAGGCTACAGGACATGAACACTGAAGCTTTCTTT
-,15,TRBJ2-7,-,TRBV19,CASSIGGSLSYEQYF,TGTGCCAGTAGTATAGGAGGCAGCCTCTCCTACGAGCAGTACTTC
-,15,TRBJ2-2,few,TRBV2,CASRPRGIESGELFF,TGTGCCAGTAGACCTCGCGGAATAGAGTCCGGGGAGCTGTTTTTT
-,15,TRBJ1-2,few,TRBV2,CASSFKGGINYGYTF,TGTGCCAGCAGTTTTAAAGGGGGGATTAACTATGGCTACACCTTC
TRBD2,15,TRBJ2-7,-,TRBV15,CATSRTSGSNYEQYF,TGTGCCACCAGCAGGACTAGCGGGAGCAATTACGAGCAGTACTTC
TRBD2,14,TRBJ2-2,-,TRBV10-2,CASEAGVNTGELFF,TGCGCCAGCGAGGCGGGAGTAAACACCGGGGAGCTGTTTTTT
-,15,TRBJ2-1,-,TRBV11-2,CASSLGWAAYNEQFF,TGTGCCAGCAGCTTAGGTTGGGCGGCCTACAATGAGCAGTTCTTC
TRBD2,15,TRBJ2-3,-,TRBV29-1,CSVERIAGGIDTQYF,TGCAGCGTTGAAAGGATAGCGGGAGGTATAGATACGCAGTATTTT
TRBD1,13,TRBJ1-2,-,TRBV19,CASSRQGPYGYTF,TGTGCCAGTAGTAGACAGGGCCCATATGGCTACACCTTC
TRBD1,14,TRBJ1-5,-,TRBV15,CATSSLQGNQPQHF,TGTGCCACCAGCAGCCTACAGGGGAATCAGCCCCAGCATTTT
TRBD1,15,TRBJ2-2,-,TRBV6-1,CASSQQGASTGELFF,TGTGCCAGCAGTCAACAGGGGGCTTCCACCGGGGAGCTGTTTTTT
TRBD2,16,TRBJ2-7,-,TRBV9,CASSVGLAETSYEQYF,TGTGCCAGCAGCGTAGGGCTAGCGGAAACCTCCTACGAGCAGTACTTC
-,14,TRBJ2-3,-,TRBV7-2,CASSLDPSTDTQYF,TGTGCCAGCAGCTTAGATCCTAGCACAGATACGCAGTATTTT
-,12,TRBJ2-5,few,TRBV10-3,CAISETQETQYF,TGTGCCATCAGTGAGACCCAAGAGACCCAGTACTTC
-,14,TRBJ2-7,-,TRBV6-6,CASSPRTSDYEQYF,TGTGCCAGCAGTCCTCGGACGAGCGACTACGAGCAGTACTTC
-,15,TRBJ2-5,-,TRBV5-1,CASSLANRVEETQYF,TGCGCCAGCAGCTTGGCGAACAGGGTAGAAGAGACCCAGTACTTC
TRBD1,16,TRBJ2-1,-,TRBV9,CASSGGRGSSYNEQFF,TGTGCCAGCAGCGGTGGCAGGGGGTCCTCCTACAATGAGCAGTTCTTC
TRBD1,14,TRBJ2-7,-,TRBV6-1,CASSAGTGSYEQYF,TGTGCCAGCAGTGCTGGGACAGGGAGTTACGAGCAGTACTTC
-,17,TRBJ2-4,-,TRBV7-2,CASSPSAGLWAKNIQYF,TGTGCCAGCAGCCCCAGCGCGGGGTTATGGGCCAAAAACATTCAGTACTTC
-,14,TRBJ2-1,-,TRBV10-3,CAIGATGRINEQFF,TGTGCCATCGGGGCGACAGGCCGCATCAATGAGCAGTTCTTC
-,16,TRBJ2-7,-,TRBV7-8,CASMGAIGSYSYEQYF,TGTGCCAGCATGGGGGCTATCGGTTCTTACTCCTACGAGCAGTACTTC
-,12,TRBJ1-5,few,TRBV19,CASSPNNQPQHF,TGTGCCAGTAGCCCGAATAATCAGCCCCAGCATTTT
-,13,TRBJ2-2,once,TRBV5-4,CASSLSGTGELFF,TGTGCCAGCAGCTTATCAGGAACCGGGGAGCTGTTTTTT
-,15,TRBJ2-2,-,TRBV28,CASSFRRGGTGELFF,TGTGCCAGCAGTTTCCGGAGGGGCGGGACCGGGGAGCTGTTTTTT
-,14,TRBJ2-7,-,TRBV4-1,CASSQLAGGAEQYF,TGCGCCAGCAGCCAACTAGCAGGAGGAGCTGAGCAGTACTTC
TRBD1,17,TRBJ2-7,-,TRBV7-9,CASSLARTGGLRYEQYF,TGTGCCAGCAGCTTGGCAAGGACAGGGGGCCTCCGCTACGAGCAGTACTTC
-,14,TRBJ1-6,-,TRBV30,CATPGGRGNSPLHF,TGTGCTACACCCGGCGGGAGGGGAAATTCACCCCTCCACTTT
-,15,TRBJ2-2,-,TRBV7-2,CASSAPIRNTGELFF,TGTGCCAGCAGCGCTCCTATCCGGAACACCGGGGAGCTGTTTTTT
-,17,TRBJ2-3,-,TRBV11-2,CASREKKRTTSTDTQYF,TGTGCCAGCAGGGAGAAGAAAAGAACGACTAGCACAGATACGCAGTATTTT
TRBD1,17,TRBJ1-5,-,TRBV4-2,CASSLHGTDYSNQPQHF,TGTGCCAGCAGCCTCCACGGGACAGATTATAGCAATCAGCCCCAGCATTTT
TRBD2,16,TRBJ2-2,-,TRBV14,CASSQPGGPAAGELFF,TGTGCCAGCAGCCAACCGGGAGGGCCGGCTGCCGGGGAGCTGTTTTTT
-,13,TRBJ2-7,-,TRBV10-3,CAISSYGGYEQYF,TGTGCCATCAGTTCTTATGGGGGGTACGAGCAGTACTTC
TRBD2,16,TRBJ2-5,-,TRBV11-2,CASSLGTSGRQETQYF,TGTGCCAGCAGCTTAGGGACTAGCGGACGCCAAGAGACCCAGTACTTC
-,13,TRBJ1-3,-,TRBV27,CASKNGAGNTIYF,TGTGCCAGCAAGAACGGAGCCGGAAACACCATATATTTT